A selection of T cell receptor beta chains follows, all from one sample in a study of blood T cell repertoires in COVID-19. Data came from immunoSEQ multiplex PCR; TCRdb stores just in-frame clones and leaves some out. The sample contains about 110,000 clones, almost 85% of which appear only once. Specimen: peripheral blood. The receptor set was obtained from a human donor in a cohort sampled during active COVID-19. CDR3s include the opening cysteine and the closing phenylalanine or tryptophan. A D gene is named only where the DNA matches it firmly. Clone size is shown for a subset of rows, as once, few, many or a class of expanded clone.

CASSPWTRASGNTIYF	TGTGCCAGCTCACCTTGGACCAGGGCTTCCGGAAACACCATATATTTT	TRBV18	TRBJ1-3	few	-
CASSSYQLAGETQYF	TGTGCCAGCAGCTCCTACCAACTAGCAGGAGAGACCCAGTACTTC	TRBV7-9	TRBJ2-5	-	-
CASSQGTSVSYNEQFF	TGTGCCAGCAGCCAAGGGACTAGCGTCTCCTACAATGAGCAGTTCTTC	TRBV5-4	TRBJ2-1	-	TRBD2
CSASPAGQGAIFRTEAFF	TGCAGTGCTAGTCCGGCGGGACAGGGGGCGATCTTCCGGACTGAAGCTTTCTTT	TRBV20-1	TRBJ1-1	-	TRBD1
CASREPGRGYTF	TGTGCCAGCCGGGAGCCAGGGCGAGGCTACACCTTC	TRBV6-5	TRBJ1-2	-	-
CASSVFDAGTDSGNTIYF	TGTGCCAGCAGCGTATTTGATGCCGGGACAGACTCTGGAAACACCATATATTTT	TRBV9	TRBJ1-3	-	TRBD1
CASSQGTTDGYTF	TGTGCCAGCAGCCAAGGGACTACGGACGGCTACACCTTC	TRBV3-1/TRBV3-2	TRBJ1-2	-	-
CASSQTGDYGYTF	TGTGCCAGCAGCCAGACAGGGGACTATGGCTACACCTTC	TRBV7-9	TRBJ1-2	-	TRBD1
CASSSLAGASTDTQYF	TGTGCCAGCAGCTCTTTAGCGGGGGCGAGCACAGATACGCAGTATTTT	TRBV11-2	TRBJ2-3	-	TRBD2
CATSDQEKGGRFAGELFF	TGTGCCACCAGTGATCAAGAAAAGGGAGGGCGCTTCGCCGGGGAGCTGTTTTTT	TRBV24-1	TRBJ2-2	-	TRBD2
CASSLTANTEAFF	TGCGCCAGCAGCTTAACAGCGAACACTGAAGCTTTCTTT	TRBV5-1	TRBJ1-1	-	-
CASSFSRTSSGNTIYF	TGTGCCAGCAGTTTCTCGAGGACAAGCTCTGGAAACACCATATATTTT	TRBV6-2/TRBV6-3	TRBJ1-3	-	-
CASSQDRAYGYTF	TGTGCCAGCAGCCAGGACAGGGCCTATGGCTACACCTTC	TRBV3-1/TRBV3-2	TRBJ1-2	-	TRBD1
CASSSLGQGGSKSEAFF	TGTGCCAGCAGTTCGCTAGGACAGGGGGGTAGTAAGTCTGAAGCTTTCTTT	TRBV28	TRBJ1-1	few	TRBD1
CASRARTGGDEKLFF	TGTGCCAGCAGGGCCAGGACAGGGGGAGATGAAAAACTGTTTTTT	TRBV2	TRBJ1-4	-	TRBD1
CASSDVLAGPYEQYF	TGTGCCAGCAGTGACGTTCTAGCGGGACCCTACGAGCAGTACTTC	TRBV2	TRBJ2-7	-	TRBD2
CASSVLGGGSSDEQYF	TGTGCCAGCAGCGTCCTGGGGGGCGGGAGTAGCGACGAGCAGTACTTC	TRBV9	TRBJ2-7	-	-
CSAKQEPSTDTQYF	TGCAGCGCAAAACAGGAGCCTAGCACAGATACGCAGTATTTT	TRBV29-1	TRBJ2-3	-	-
CASSTLGTPNTEAFF	TGTGCCAGCAGTACACTAGGGACTCCGAACACTGAAGCTTTCTTT	TRBV6-2/TRBV6-3	TRBJ1-1	-	-
CASSRGGWGYTF	TGTGCCAGCAGCCGCGGGGGGTGGGGCTACACCTTC	TRBV7-8	TRBJ1-2	-	-
CASSIIGTSNTGELFF	TGTGCCAGTAGTATTATAGGGACAAGTAACACCGGGGAGCTGTTTTTT	TRBV19	TRBJ2-2	-	-
CASSLDGGRPLHF	TGCGCCAGCAGCTTGGACGGCGGGCGACCCCTCCACTTT	TRBV5-1	TRBJ1-6	once	-
CASSQVSGGYREKLFF	TGTGCCAGCAGCCAAGTGAGCGGAGGGTACCGTGAAAAACTGTTTTTT	TRBV14	TRBJ1-4	-	-
CASAQGLAGAVDTQYF	TGTGCCAGCGCACAGGGGCTAGCGGGAGCTGTAGATACGCAGTATTTT	TRBV7-3	TRBJ2-3	-	TRBD2
CAWSVQGAPNYGYTF	TGTGCCTGGAGTGTTCAGGGGGCGCCCAACTATGGCTACACCTTC	TRBV30	TRBJ1-2	-	TRBD1
CAISEDRGSPYEQYF	TGTGCCATCAGTGAGGACAGGGGATCTCCCTACGAGCAGTACTTC	TRBV10-3	TRBJ2-7	few	TRBD1
CASSPPGQGVSAFF	TGTGCCAGCAGCCCACCGGGACAGGGGGTGTCAGCTTTCTTT	TRBV6-2/TRBV6-3	TRBJ1-1	few	TRBD1
CATSKDRGPDTQYF	TGTGCCACCAGCAAAGACAGGGGTCCAGATACGCAGTATTTT	TRBV15	TRBJ2-3	once	TRBD1
CASSQDQVRIYEQYF	TGTGCCAGCAGCCAAGATCAGGTCAGAATCTACGAGCAGTACTTC	TRBV14	TRBJ2-7	-	-
CASSRMFAGGRDEQFF	TGTGCCAGTAGCCGTATGTTCGCGGGAGGTAGGGATGAGCAGTTCTTC	TRBV19	TRBJ2-1	-	TRBD2
CASSLSPAGGSYNEQFF	TGTGCCAGCAGCTTAAGCCCGGCGGGAGGCTCCTACAATGAGCAGTTCTTC	TRBV7-8	TRBJ2-1	-	TRBD2
CATRTQGNTEAFF	TGTGCCACCAGGACACAGGGGAACACTGAAGCTTTCTTT	TRBV24-1	TRBJ1-1	-	-